This TCR beta chain appears in the sequencing data of a study of glioma-infiltrating T cells. This clonotype was found a few times. CDR3 length: 14 amino acids. Germline V lookup: CDR1 MDHEN, CDR2 SYDVKM. V dropped 0 bases and J dropped 8; count of bases not matched to a gene: 3. Amplification of TCR alpha and beta CDR3 regions from RNA used iRepertoire nested multiplex PCR. TCRdb processed the multiplex PCR reads anew with MiXCR; each CDR3 protein has one entry. The data show 400,000 or so distinct CDR3 sequences, approximately 42% seen once. The chain joins TRBV28 to TRBJ2-1; TRBD1 agrees at 8 bases. The TCR comes from a human donor with low-grade glioma or glioblastoma, undergoing nonglioma brain surgery, or in good health (not recorded which). Input material: glioma tissue, nonneoplastic brain tissue, or PBMCs (not recorded which). The CDR3 here is CASSLWDRVHEQFF. CDR3 in DNA: TGTGCCAGCAGTTTATGGGACAGGGTCCATGAGCAGTTCTTC.